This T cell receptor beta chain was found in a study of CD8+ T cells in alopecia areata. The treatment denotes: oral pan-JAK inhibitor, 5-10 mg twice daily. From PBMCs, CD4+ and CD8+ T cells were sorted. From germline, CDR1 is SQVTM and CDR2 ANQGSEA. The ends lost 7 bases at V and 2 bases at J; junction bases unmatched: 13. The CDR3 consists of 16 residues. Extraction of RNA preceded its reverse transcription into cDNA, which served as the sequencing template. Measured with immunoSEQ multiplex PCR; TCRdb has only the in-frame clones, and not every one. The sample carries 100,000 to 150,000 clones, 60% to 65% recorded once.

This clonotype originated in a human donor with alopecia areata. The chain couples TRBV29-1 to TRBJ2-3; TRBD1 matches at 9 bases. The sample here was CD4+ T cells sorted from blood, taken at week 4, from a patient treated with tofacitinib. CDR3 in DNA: TGCAGCGCGGAAGATGGACAGGGGAGAGTCACAGATACGCAGTATTTT. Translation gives CSAEDGQGRVTDTQYF.